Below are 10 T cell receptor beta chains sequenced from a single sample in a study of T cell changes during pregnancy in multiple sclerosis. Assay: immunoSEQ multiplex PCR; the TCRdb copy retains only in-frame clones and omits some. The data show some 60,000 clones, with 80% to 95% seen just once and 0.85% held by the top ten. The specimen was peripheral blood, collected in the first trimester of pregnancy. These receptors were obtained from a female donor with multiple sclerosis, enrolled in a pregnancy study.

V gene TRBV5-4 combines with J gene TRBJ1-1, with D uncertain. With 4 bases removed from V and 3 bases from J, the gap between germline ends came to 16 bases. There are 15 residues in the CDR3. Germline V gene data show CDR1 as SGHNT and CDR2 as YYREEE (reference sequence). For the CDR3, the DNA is TGTGCCAGCAGCGCACCTCAGGTTTTGGACACTGAAGCTTTCTTT. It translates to CASSAPQVLDTEAFF. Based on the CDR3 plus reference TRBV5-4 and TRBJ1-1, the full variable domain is ETGVTQSPTHLIKTRGQQVTLRCSSQSGHNTVSWYQQALGQGPQFIFQYYREEENGRGNFPPRFSGLQFPNYSSELNVNALELDDSALYLCASSAPQVLDTEAFFGQGTRLTVV.

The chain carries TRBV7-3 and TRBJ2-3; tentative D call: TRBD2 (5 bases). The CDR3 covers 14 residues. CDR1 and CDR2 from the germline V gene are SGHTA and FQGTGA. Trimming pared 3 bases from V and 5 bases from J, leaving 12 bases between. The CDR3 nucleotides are TGTGCCAGCAGCTTTACCAGCGAGGGAGATACGCAGTATTTT. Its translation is CASSFTSEGDTQYF.

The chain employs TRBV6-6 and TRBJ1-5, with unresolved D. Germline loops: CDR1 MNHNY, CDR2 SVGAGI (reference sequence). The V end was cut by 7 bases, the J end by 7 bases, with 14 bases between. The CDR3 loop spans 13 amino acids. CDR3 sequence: CASTLGRYQPQHF. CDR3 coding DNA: TGTGCCAGCACCCTAGGGAGATACCAGCCCCAGCATTTT.

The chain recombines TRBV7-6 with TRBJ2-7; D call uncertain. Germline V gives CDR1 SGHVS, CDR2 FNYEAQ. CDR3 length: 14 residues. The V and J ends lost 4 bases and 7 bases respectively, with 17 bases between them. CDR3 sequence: CASSSQANGPEQYF. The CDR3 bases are TGTGCCAGCAGCTCGCAAGCCAATGGGCCGGAGCAGTACTTC. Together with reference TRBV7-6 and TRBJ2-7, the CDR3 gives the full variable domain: GAGVSQSPRYKVTKRGQDVALRCDPISGHVSLYWYRQALGQGPEFLTYFNYEAQQDKSGLPNDRFSAERPEGSISTLTIQRTEQRDSAMYRCASSSQANGPEQYFGPGTRLTVT.

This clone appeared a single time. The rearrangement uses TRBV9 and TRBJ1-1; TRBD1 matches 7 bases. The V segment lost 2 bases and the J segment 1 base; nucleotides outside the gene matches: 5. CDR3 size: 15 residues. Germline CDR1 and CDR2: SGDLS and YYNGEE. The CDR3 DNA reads TGTGCCAGCAGCGTCTTGACAGGGCAGAACACTGAAGCTTTCTTT. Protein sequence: CASSVLTGQNTEAFF.

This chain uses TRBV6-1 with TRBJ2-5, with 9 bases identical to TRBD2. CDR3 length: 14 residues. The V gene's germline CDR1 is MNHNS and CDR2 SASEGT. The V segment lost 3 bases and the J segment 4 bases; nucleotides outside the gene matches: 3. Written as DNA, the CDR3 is TGTGCCAGCAGTGAGGGGACTAGCCCAGAGACCCAGTACTTC. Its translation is CASSEGTSPETQYF.

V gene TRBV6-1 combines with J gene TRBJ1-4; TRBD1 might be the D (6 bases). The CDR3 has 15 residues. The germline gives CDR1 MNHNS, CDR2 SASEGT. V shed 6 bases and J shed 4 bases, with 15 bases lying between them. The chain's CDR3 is CASRAITGINEKLFF. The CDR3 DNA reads TGTGCCAGCAGGGCAATTACAGGGATTAATGAAAAACTGTTTTTT.

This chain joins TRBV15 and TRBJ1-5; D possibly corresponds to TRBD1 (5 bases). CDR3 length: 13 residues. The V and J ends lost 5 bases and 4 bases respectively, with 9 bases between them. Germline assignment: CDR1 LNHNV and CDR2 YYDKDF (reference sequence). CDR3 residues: CATSPGINQPQHF. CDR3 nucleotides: TGTGCCACCAGCCCAGGGATAAATCAGCCCCAGCATTTT.

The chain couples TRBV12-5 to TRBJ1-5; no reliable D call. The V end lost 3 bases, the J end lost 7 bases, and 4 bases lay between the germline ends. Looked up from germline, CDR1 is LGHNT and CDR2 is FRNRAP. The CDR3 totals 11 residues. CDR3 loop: CASGFEQPQHF. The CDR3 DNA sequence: TGTGCTAGTGGTTTTGAGCAGCCCCAGCATTTT.

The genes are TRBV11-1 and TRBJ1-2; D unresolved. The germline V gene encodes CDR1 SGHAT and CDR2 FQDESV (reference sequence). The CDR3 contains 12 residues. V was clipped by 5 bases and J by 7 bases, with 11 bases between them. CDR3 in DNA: TGTGCCAGCAGCCCCGCGGAAGGTGGCTACACCTTC. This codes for CASSPAEGGYTF. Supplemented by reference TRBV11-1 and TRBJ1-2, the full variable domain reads EAEVAQSPRYKITEKSQAVAFWCDPISGHATLYWYRQILGQGPELLVQFQDESVVDDSQLPKDRFSAERLKGVDSTLKIQPAELGDSAMYLCASSPAEGGYTFGSGTRLTVV.